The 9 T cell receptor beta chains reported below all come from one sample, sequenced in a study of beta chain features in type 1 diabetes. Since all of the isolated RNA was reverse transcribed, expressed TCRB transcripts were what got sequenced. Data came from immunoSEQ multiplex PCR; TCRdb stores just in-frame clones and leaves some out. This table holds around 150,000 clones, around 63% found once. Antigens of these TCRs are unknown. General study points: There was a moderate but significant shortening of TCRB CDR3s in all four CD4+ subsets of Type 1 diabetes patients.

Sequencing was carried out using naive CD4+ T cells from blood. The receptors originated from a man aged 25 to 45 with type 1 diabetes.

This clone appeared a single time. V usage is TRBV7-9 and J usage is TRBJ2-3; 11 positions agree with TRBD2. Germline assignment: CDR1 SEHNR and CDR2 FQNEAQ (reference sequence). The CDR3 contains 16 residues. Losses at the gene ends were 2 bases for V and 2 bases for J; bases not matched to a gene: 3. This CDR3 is CASSLTSGGPTDTQYF. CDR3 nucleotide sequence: TGTGCCAGCAGCTTAACTAGCGGGGGCCCCACAGATACGCAGTATTTT.

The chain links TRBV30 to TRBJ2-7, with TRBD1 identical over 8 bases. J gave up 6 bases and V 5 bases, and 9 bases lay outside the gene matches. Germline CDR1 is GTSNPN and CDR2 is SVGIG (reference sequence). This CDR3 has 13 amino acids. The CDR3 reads CAWGLRTGTEQYF. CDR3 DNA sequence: TGTGCCTGGGGCCTCAGGACAGGGACCGAGCAGTACTTC.

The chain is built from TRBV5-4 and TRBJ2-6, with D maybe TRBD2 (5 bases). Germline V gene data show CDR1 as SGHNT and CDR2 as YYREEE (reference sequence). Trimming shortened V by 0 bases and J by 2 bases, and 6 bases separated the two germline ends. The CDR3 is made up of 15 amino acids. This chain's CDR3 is CASSLGGTGANVLTF. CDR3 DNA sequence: TGTGCCAGCAGCTTGGGAGGGACTGGGGCCAACGTCCTGACTTTC.

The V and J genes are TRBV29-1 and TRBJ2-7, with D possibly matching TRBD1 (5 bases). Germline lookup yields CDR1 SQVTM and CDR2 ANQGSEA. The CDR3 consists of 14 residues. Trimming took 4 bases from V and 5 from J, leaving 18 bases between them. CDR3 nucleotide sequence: TGCAGCGTTGGGATCCCAGGGTCTAACGACGAGCAGTACTTC. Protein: CSVGIPGSNDEQYF.

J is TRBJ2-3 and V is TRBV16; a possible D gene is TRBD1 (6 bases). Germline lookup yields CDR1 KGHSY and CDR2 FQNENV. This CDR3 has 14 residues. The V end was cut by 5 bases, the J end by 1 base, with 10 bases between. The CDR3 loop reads CASSERQGTDTQYF. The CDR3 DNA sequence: TGTGCCAGCAGCGAACGACAGGGCACAGATACGCAGTATTTT.

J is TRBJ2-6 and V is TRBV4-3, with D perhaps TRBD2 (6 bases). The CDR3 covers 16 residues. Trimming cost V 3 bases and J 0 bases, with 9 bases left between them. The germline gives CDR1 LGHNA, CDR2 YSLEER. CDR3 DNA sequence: TGCGCCAGCAGCCAGGGACTCCCCTCTGGGGCCAACGTCCTGACTTTC. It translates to CASSQGLPSGANVLTF.

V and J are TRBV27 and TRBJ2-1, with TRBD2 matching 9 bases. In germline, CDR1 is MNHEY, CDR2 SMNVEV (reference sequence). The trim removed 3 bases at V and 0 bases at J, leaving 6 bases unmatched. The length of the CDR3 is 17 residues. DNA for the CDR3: TGTGCCAGCAGTTTCCCGACTAGCGGCCTCTCCTACAATGAGCAGTTCTTC. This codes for CASSFPTSGLSYNEQFF.

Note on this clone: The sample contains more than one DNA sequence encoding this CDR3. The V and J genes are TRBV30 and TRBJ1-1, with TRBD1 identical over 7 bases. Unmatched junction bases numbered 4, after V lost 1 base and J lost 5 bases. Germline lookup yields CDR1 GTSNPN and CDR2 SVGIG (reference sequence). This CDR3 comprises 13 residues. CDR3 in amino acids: CAWSGQGGTEAFF. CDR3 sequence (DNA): TGTGCCTGGAGTGGACAGGGAGGAACTGAAGCTTTCTTT.

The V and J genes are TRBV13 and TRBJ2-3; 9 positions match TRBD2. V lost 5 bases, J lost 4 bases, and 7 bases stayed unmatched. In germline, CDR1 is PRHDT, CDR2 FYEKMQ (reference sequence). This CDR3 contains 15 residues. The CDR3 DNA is TGTGCCAGCAGCCTTCTAGCGGGGAGTTCAGATACGCAGTATTTT. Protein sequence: CASSLLAGSSDTQYF.